Listed below are T cell receptor beta chains from one sample, sequenced in a study of blood T cells in healthy people across ages. TCRdb reanalysed the 5' RACE reads using MiXCR and keeps one entry per CDR3 protein. The sample includes 1.5 million to 2 million distinct CDR3 sequences, roughly 52% of them seen just once. Input material: blood. These receptors were collected from a woman between 35 and 50 years old in good health. Both conserved end residues are part of each CDR3. D genes are given only for firm matches. A row's size may be missing; if present it is once, few, many or a size class.

V: TRBV20-1
D: TRBD1
J: TRBJ1-4
size: few
DNA: TGCAGTGCTAGGTTTCTCCCGGTCCCGGGACAGGGACCTAATGAAAAACTGTTTTTT
CDR3: CSARFLPVPGQGPNEKLFF

V: TRBV25-1
D: TRBD2
J: TRBJ2-5
size: once
DNA: TGTGCCAGCAGTTCCACGGGGGGAAGGTGGGAGACCCAGTACTTC
CDR3: CASSSTGGRWETQYF

V: TRBV5-1
D: NA
J: TRBJ2-5
size: NA
DNA: TGCGCCAGCAGCCCTTTGACAGGTCAAGAGACCCAGTACTTC
CDR3: CASSPLTGQETQYF

V: TRBV10-3
D: NA
J: TRBJ2-7
size: few
DNA: TGTGCCATCAATTTCAGGGACGAGGGCGAGCAGTACTTC
CDR3: CAINFRDEGEQYF

V: TRBV15
D: TRBD2
J: TRBJ2-5
size: few
DNA: TGTGCCACCAGCAGTAACCTCGTCGGGACTAGCGTCCAAGAGACCCAGTACTTC
CDR3: CATSSNLVGTSVQETQYF

V: TRBV20-1
D: NA
J: TRBJ2-1
size: few
DNA: TGCAGTGCTAGATTAATCTCGGCAGAGCAGTTCTTC
CDR3: CSARLISAEQFF

V: TRBV20-1
D: TRBD2
J: TRBJ2-1
size: few
DNA: TGCAGTGCTAGAGTCACACCGGGACTAGCGGGGGGGCGAGGTGAGCAGTTCTTC
CDR3: CSARVTPGLAGGRGEQFF

V: TRBV7-2
D: TRBD1
J: TRBJ2-1
size: NA
DNA: TGTGCCAGCAGCCCCGCAGGGGGCGATGAGCAGTTCTTC
CDR3: CASSPAGGDEQFF

V: TRBV18
D: TRBD2
J: TRBJ2-1
size: NA
DNA: TGTGCCAGCTCACCACCTTCGGGCGGGGGGGCCTATGAGCAGTTCTTC
CDR3: CASSPPSGGGAYEQFF

V: TRBV6-1
D: NA
J: TRBJ2-7
size: few
DNA: TGTGCCAGCTCTAGGCGTTGGCAGTACTTC
CDR3: CASSRRWQYF

V: TRBV5-6
D: TRBD1
J: TRBJ2-6
size: few
DNA: TGTGCCAGCAGCCTGACAGGGTTAAACTCTGGGGCCAACGTCCTGACTTTC
CDR3: CASSLTGLNSGANVLTF

V: TRBV5-1
D: NA
J: TRBJ2-1
size: NA
DNA: TGCGCCAGCGGCAGGGGTGTCCAAAGCTCCTACAATGAGCAGTTCTTC
CDR3: CASGRGVQSSYNEQFF

V: TRBV15
D: NA
J: TRBJ2-1
size: NA
DNA: TGTGCCACCAGCAGGGGGGACAACTACAATGAGCAGTTCTTC
CDR3: CATSRGDNYNEQFF

V: TRBV5-1
D: NA
J: TRBJ2-1
size: NA
DNA: TGCGCCAGTATCGGGCCTGCCTACAATGAGCAGTTCTTC
CDR3: CASIGPAYNEQFF

V: TRBV9
D: TRBD1
J: TRBJ1-2
size: NA
DNA: TGTGCCAGCAGCGTATTATACGGGACAGGGTCACGCGGGGACTATGGCTACACCTTC
CDR3: CASSVLYGTGSRGDYGYTF

V: TRBV7-2
D: NA
J: TRBJ2-5
size: few
DNA: TGTGCCAGCAGCTTAGACAGGCCCCAGCAAGAGACCCAGTACTTC
CDR3: CASSLDRPQQETQYF

V: TRBV10-3
D: TRBD1
J: TRBJ1-2
size: NA
DNA: TGTGCCATCAACGACAGGGTTGGTCACTATGGCTACACCTTC
CDR3: CAINDRVGHYGYTF

V: TRBV5-5
D: TRBD1
J: TRBJ2-7
size: NA
DNA: TGTGCCAGCAGCTTGGTGGGACAGGCGACCTACGAGCAGTACTTC
CDR3: CASSLVGQATYEQYF

V: TRBV6-5
D: TRBD2
J: TRBJ2-5
size: NA
DNA: TGTGCCAGCAGTTACTCCAGACTAGCGGGGCTGAAGACCCAGTACTTC
CDR3: CASSYSRLAGLKTQYF

V: TRBV10-3
D: NA
J: TRBJ1-4
size: once
DNA: TGTGCCATCAGTGAGTCGGCAGGCGCCAGGGGCCCAACTAATGAAAAACTGTTTTTT
CDR3: CAISESAGARGPTNEKLFF

V: TRBV15
D: NA
J: TRBJ2-1
size: NA
DNA: TGTGCCACCAGCAGAGCGGGCCGCAATGAGCAGTTCTTC
CDR3: CATSRAGRNEQFF

V: TRBV20-1
D: TRBD2
J: TRBJ2-3
size: NA
DNA: TGCAGTGCCCTCGGCCTAGCGGGGTATAACACAGATACGCAGTATTTT
CDR3: CSALGLAGYNTDTQYF

V: TRBV20-1
D: NA
J: TRBJ2-1
size: NA
DNA: TGCAGTGCTAGAAGTAGGGTAGGGTCCTACAATGAGCAGTTCTTC
CDR3: CSARSRVGSYNEQFF

V: TRBV6-5
D: NA
J: TRBJ1-4
size: NA
DNA: TGTGCCAGCAGTCCACTCAAGGCGCCTAATGAAAAACTGTTTTTT
CDR3: CASSPLKAPNEKLFF

V: TRBV3-1
D: TRBD1
J: TRBJ2-1
size: NA
DNA: TGTGCCAGCAGCTATAAGGCCGGGACAGGGGGTATGAGTGAGCAGTTCTTC
CDR3: CASSYKAGTGGMSEQFF

V: TRBV4-3
D: NA
J: TRBJ2-5
size: few
DNA: TGCGCCAGCAGCCAAACCAGAGGAAACCAAGAGACCCAGTACTTC
CDR3: CASSQTRGNQETQYF

V: TRBV20-1
D: NA
J: TRBJ2-1
size: NA
DNA: TGCAGTGCTAGATTTCTAGCCCTCTCCTACAATGAGCAGTTCTTC
CDR3: CSARFLALSYNEQFF

V: TRBV5-1
D: NA
J: TRBJ2-3
size: NA
DNA: TGCGCCAGCAGCTCAAGGACCGTAGCTGCCAAATCCACAGATACGCAGTATTTT
CDR3: CASSSRTVAAKSTDTQYF

V: TRBV20-1
D: TRBD2
J: TRBJ2-5
size: NA
DNA: TGCAGTGCTAGAGATTTTGGGCGGGGGAGCCAAGAGACCCAGTACTTC
CDR3: CSARDFGRGSQETQYF

V: TRBV6-6
D: NA
J: TRBJ1-2
size: NA
DNA: TGTGCCAGCAGACGGGACACGGCCTATGGCTACACCTTC
CDR3: CASRRDTAYGYTF

V: TRBV4-3
D: TRBD1
J: TRBJ2-7
size: NA
DNA: TGCGCCAGCAGCCCCAATCGGGGGACAGGGTTCGGAGAGCAGTACTTC
CDR3: CASSPNRGTGFGEQYF

V: TRBV7-9
D: NA
J: TRBJ1-6
size: NA
DNA: TGTGCCAGCAGCTTCAAGGACAGTTCGCTCCCCCACTTT
CDR3: CASSFKDSSLPHF

V: TRBV24-1
D: TRBD1
J: TRBJ2-1
size: NA
DNA: TGTGCCACCAGTGATTTGACAGGGGGCGTGCGGAATGAGCAGTTCTTC
CDR3: CATSDLTGGVRNEQFF

V: TRBV5-1
D: NA
J: TRBJ1-4
size: NA
DNA: TGCGCCAGCAGCCCCCTCGTCGGGGCAACTAATGAAAAACTGTTTTTT
CDR3: CASSPLVGATNEKLFF

V: TRBV4-3
D: NA
J: TRBJ2-7
size: few
DNA: TGCGCCAGCAGCCAAGATAATGTGGGGGTAGCCTACGAGCAGTACTTC
CDR3: CASSQDNVGVAYEQYF

V: TRBV5-6
D: TRBD1
J: TRBJ1-5
size: few
DNA: TGTGCCAGCAGCTGGGGGACAGGGAATCAGCCCCAGCATTTT
CDR3: CASSWGTGNQPQHF

V: TRBV11-2
D: NA
J: TRBJ1-2
size: few
DNA: TGTGCCAGCAGCTTAGATCTGACGGCCAGTGGCTACACCTTC
CDR3: CASSLDLTASGYTF

V: TRBV24-1
D: TRBD1
J: TRBJ2-1
size: NA
DNA: TGTGCCACCAGTGCTCCGGGACAGGCGAACCCCAATGAGCAGTTCTTC
CDR3: CATSAPGQANPNEQFF

V: TRBV6-2/TRBV6-3
D: TRBD2
J: TRBJ2-5
size: NA
DNA: TGTGCCAGCAGTTATCTGAGGAGCGGGGGAAGAGAGACCCAGTACTTC
CDR3: CASSYLRSGGRETQYF

V: TRBV20-1
D: NA
J: TRBJ2-7
size: few
DNA: TGCAGTGCTAGCCCCCGAGGGCGCTTTCTTTACGAGCAGTACTTC
CDR3: CSASPRGRFLYEQYF

V: TRBV3-1
D: NA
J: TRBJ2-3
size: NA
DNA: TGTGCCAGCAGCCATGATAGGGACAAGGGGTCCGATACGCAGTATTTT
CDR3: CASSHDRDKGSDTQYF

V: TRBV20-1
D: NA
J: TRBJ1-2
size: NA
DNA: TGCAGTGCTAGAGGGACAGCAGCTGGCTACACCTTC
CDR3: CSARGTAAGYTF

V: TRBV24-1
D: TRBD1
J: TRBJ2-1
size: NA
DNA: TGTGCCACCAGTGATACAGGGGGACGATGGGATGAGCAGTTCTTC
CDR3: CATSDTGGRWDEQFF

V: TRBV7-2
D: TRBD2
J: TRBJ2-3
size: many
DNA: TGTGCCAGCAGCTCTAGCGGGGGAGGCACAGATACGCAGTATTTT
CDR3: CASSSSGGGTDTQYF

V: TRBV12-3/TRBV12-4
D: TRBD1
J: TRBJ1-1
size: NA
DNA: TGTGCCAGCAGTTCCCCGGACAGGGCAAGGACTGAAGCTTTCTTT
CDR3: CASSSPDRARTEAFF

V: TRBV7-2
D: NA
J: TRBJ2-5
size: NA
DNA: TGTGCCAGCAGTTGGGGCCGGACCGCCTTATTGGAGACCCAGTACTTC
CDR3: CASSWGRTALLETQYF

V: TRBV5-6
D: NA
J: TRBJ1-6
size: NA
DNA: TGTGCCAGCAGCCCGGCGGGGGGTTCTAATTCACCCCTCCACTTT
CDR3: CASSPAGGSNSPLHF

V: TRBV20-1
D: TRBD1
J: TRBJ1-2
size: NA
DNA: TGCAGTGCTGTCCGACAGGGGGCGGGTGGCTACACCTTC
CDR3: CSAVRQGAGGYTF

V: TRBV4-3
D: NA
J: TRBJ1-2
size: few
DNA: TGCGCCAGCAGCCAAATTAGAGGGGGGTACTATGGCTACACCTTC
CDR3: CASSQIRGGYYGYTF

V: TRBV10-3
D: NA
J: TRBJ1-2
size: NA
DNA: TGTGCCATCAGTGAGTCGTCGGCTTATGGCTACACCTTC
CDR3: CAISESSAYGYTF

V: TRBV27
D: TRBD1
J: TRBJ1-4
size: NA
DNA: TGTGCCAGCAGCCGACAGGGGGCATGGGAAAAACTGTTTTTT
CDR3: CASSRQGAWEKLFF

V: TRBV6-5
D: TRBD1
J: TRBJ2-1
size: NA
DNA: TGTGCCAGCAGTTACTCAGGCGGGACAGGGGACGTCAATGAGCAGTTCTTC
CDR3: CASSYSGGTGDVNEQFF

V: TRBV7-9
D: NA
J: TRBJ2-5
size: NA
DNA: TGTGCCAGCAGGCCCGGGACGGCCCAAGAGACCCAGTACTTC
CDR3: CASRPGTAQETQYF

V: TRBV4-2
D: TRBD2
J: TRBJ2-5
size: NA
DNA: TGTGCCAGCAGCCAAGTAGGGAGCGGGACCCAAGAGACCCAGTACTTC
CDR3: CASSQVGSGTQETQYF

V: TRBV6-2/TRBV6-3
D: NA
J: TRBJ1-2
size: NA
DNA: TGTGCCAGCAGTTATGTCTCCCGTGGTGGGGATGGCTACACCTTC
CDR3: CASSYVSRGGDGYTF

V: TRBV25-1
D: TRBD1
J: TRBJ2-5
size: NA
DNA: TGTGCCAGCAGTGTCACTACAGGGGGCGCAGAGACCCAGTACTTC
CDR3: CASSVTTGGAETQYF

V: TRBV6-5
D: TRBD1
J: TRBJ2-7
size: few
DNA: TGTGCCAGCAGTTACTCGGGACAGGGGGCAAGCTCCTACAATGAGCAGTACTTC
CDR3: CASSYSGQGASSYNEQYF

V: TRBV7-2
D: NA
J: TRBJ2-3
size: few
DNA: TGTGCCAGCGACGGTCGTGGGGGGATCGCTAGCACAGATACGCAGTATTTT
CDR3: CASDGRGGIASTDTQYF

V: TRBV20-1
D: TRBD2
J: TRBJ2-5
size: many
DNA: TGCAGTGCTAGAGATCCCCATAGCGGGGGGTCCGGGGGGACCCAGTACTTC
CDR3: CSARDPHSGGSGGTQYF

V: TRBV20-1
D: TRBD2
J: TRBJ2-3
size: NA
DNA: TGCAGTGCTAGAGAGAGGCTAGCGGGAGCCAGCACAGATACGCAGTATTTT
CDR3: CSARERLAGASTDTQYF